This T cell receptor beta chain was documented in a study of TIL therapy for anti-PD-1-resistant metastatic lung cancer. Background on the study: Progressing patients received lymphodepletion, expanded TIL infusion and IL-2.

Of note for this clone: Its antigen is unknown.

There are 15 residues in the CDR3. Germline assignment: CDR1 MNHEY and CDR2 SVGAGI. V shed 5 bases, J shed 4 bases, and the junction held 11 bases outside the gene matches. The libraries were made with immunoSEQ v3. Repertoires were generated with immunoSEQ multiplex PCR, while TCRdb's copy carries only in-frame clones and drops some. The table shows tens of thousands of clones, with roughly 69% occurring only once. The study, taken as a whole, reports: Infused TIL clonotypes partially replaced the baseline blood repertoire, then decayed over months. The cohort had more treatment-naive, never-smoker and oncogene-addicted patients than typical.

The time point is: pre-treatment sample, taken before nivolumab and TIL therapy. Stage 4 NSCLC adults joined between 2017 and January 2020. The chain couples TRBV6-5 to TRBJ2-7, with TRBD2 matching 7 bases. The source of this sequence is a woman aged 30-79 years with non-small cell lung cancer. The sequenced sample was blood, obtained at baseline. In DNA, the CDR3 is TGTGCCAGCAGTATCGGACTAGAGGGCCTTTACGAGCAGTACTTC. This sequence encodes CASSIGLEGLYEQYF.